These 5 T cell receptor beta chains were sequenced from one sample in a study of T-cell reconstitution after alpha-beta-depleted transplantation in children. Molecular barcoding with unique molecular identifiers was used for the TCRbeta library. TCRdb recomputed calls from the PCR reads with MiXCR, one row per CDR3 protein. The sample has 250,000 to 300,000 distinct CDR3 sequences; 11% are singletons. Sequencing was performed on peripheral blood, taken 180 days after TCRalphabeta/CD19-depleted stem cell transplant. These receptor sequences come from a male patient aged 2 to 9 who had a stem cell transplant for chronic granulomatous disease, so the T cells may come from the graft donor.

This clonotype was seen repeatedly, ten times or more. The chain couples TRBV10-3 to TRBJ2-7, with D uncertain. The ends were cut back, 2 bases at V and 4 bases at J, with 9 bases in the middle. The germline V gene encodes CDR1 ENHRY and CDR2 SYGVKD. This CDR3 region has 13 residues. The CDR3 DNA sequence: TGTGCCATCAGTGAGCCGACCGTTTACGAGCAGTACTTC. This sequence encodes CAISEPTVYEQYF.

This clonotype was detected a few times. The V and J genes are TRBV7-9 and TRBJ2-1; D not certain. Germline CDR1 reads SEHNR; CDR2 reads FQNEAQ (reference sequence). V was cut by 5 bases and J by 8 bases, with 22 bases left in between. The CDR3 is made up of 16 amino acids. The CDR3 loop reads CASSQTPGPRGHEQFF. In nucleotides, the CDR3 is TGTGCCAGCAGCCAAACTCCTGGGCCACGCGGCCATGAGCAGTTCTTC.

On this clonotype itself: A much larger clone lies one base from this, so it may be a read error. V and J are TRBV4-1 and TRBJ2-5, with a possible D match to TRBD1 (6 bases). CDR1 is MGHRA and CDR2 is YSYEKL in the germline V gene. The CDR3 spans 14 residues. CDR3 in amino acids: CASSLSDRQEPQYF. CDR3 nucleotides: TGCGCCAGCAGCCTCTCGGACAGACAAGAGCCCCAGTACTTC.

This clonotype has just one count. This sequence may be a read error, since a much larger clone differs from it by one base. V usage is TRBV5-1 and J usage is TRBJ2-3; 8 nucleotides line up with TRBD2. Germline V gene sequence: CDR1 SGHRS, CDR2 YFSETQ. This CDR3 is built from 16 residues. The junction had 13 bases not matched to a gene; V was cut back by 4 bases and J by 6 bases. DNA of the CDR3: TGCGCCAGCAGCCCGCGGAGAGCGGGAGTGGGCGATACGCAGTATTTT. Translated: CASSPRRAGVGDTQYF.

This clonotype showed up many times. The rearrangement links TRBV6-1 to TRBJ1-5; perhaps TRBD1 as D (6 bases). The CDR3 is made up of 17 amino acids. Trimming shortened V by 6 bases and J by 2 bases, and 20 bases separated the two germline ends. Germline V CDR1 and CDR2: MNHNS, SASEGT. CDR3 amino acids: CASSDGQKRNRNQPQHF. The CDR3 DNA reads as TGTGCCAGCAGCGACGGACAGAAACGGAACCGCAATCAGCCCCAGCATTTT.